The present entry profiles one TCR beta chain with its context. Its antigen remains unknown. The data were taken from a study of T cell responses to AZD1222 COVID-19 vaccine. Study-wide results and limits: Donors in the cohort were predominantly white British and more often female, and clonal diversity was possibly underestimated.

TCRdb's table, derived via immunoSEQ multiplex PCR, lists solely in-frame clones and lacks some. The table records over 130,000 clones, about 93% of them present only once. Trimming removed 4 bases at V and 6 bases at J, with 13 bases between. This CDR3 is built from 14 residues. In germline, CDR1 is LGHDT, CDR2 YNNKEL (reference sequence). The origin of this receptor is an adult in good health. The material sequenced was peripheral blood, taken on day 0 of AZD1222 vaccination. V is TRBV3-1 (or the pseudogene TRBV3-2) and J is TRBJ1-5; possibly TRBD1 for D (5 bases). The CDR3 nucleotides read TGTGCCAGCAGCCTCCCCCCAGGGTGTCAGCCCCAGCATTTT. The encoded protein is CASSLPPGCQPQHF.